The source of this TCR beta chain is a study of cytotoxic CD8 clonotypes in ibrutinib-treated CLL. Turning to the study itself: Collecting the response samples happened after a median 12 months of treatment, with a range of 6 to 36. Study-level points and caveats: Public clonotypes were seen rarely and were contracted or stable on treatment.

Clones were sequenced by immunoSEQ multiplex PCR, and TCRdb holds only the in-frame ones, with some missing. Counted here are about 200,000 clones, approximately 72% occurring once; the ten biggest clones make up roughly 12%. The CDR3 has 13 amino acids. Germline V gene data show CDR1 as LNHDA and CDR2 as SQIVND (reference sequence). The V end was cut by 3 bases, the J end by 2 bases, with 7 bases between. As regards this clone: Antigen unknown.

This clonotype was sampled from a human donor with chronic lymphocytic leukemia. The sample was PBMCs, taken after 24 months of ibrutinib treatment. This sequence joins TRBV19 and TRBJ1-1; D uncertain. The DNA for the CDR3 is TGTGCCAGTAGTATGAGGAGAAACACTGAAGCTTTCTTT. Its protein is CASSMRRNTEAFF.